This T cell receptor beta chain was sequenced during a study of T cell responses to AZD1222 COVID-19 vaccine. Study-level information: Second doses that came at about 4 or about 12 weeks were put together.

The germline gives CDR1 SGDLS, CDR2 YYNGEE. Trimming took off 0 bases at V and 6 bases at J, with 4 bases between the two ends. CDR3 size: 11 residues. Repertoires were generated with immunoSEQ multiplex PCR, while TCRdb's copy carries only in-frame clones and drops some. This table has some 200,000 clones, approximately 91% appearing once. The sequence derives from an adult in good health. The sequencing here drew on peripheral blood, taken on day 0 of AZD1222 vaccination. The J gene is TRBJ2-7, the V gene TRBV9; D unresolved. CDR3 DNA: TGTGCCAGCAGCGTAGGGGTCGAGCAGTACTTC. Translating it yields CASSVGVEQYF.